This TCR beta chain appears in the sequencing data of a study of early T cells in non-severe SARS-CoV-2 infection. This clonotype has at least ten counts. The CDR3 spans 14 residues. Trimming took 5 bases from V and 4 from J; bases not matched to a gene: 3. CDR1 MNHNY and CDR2 SVGAGI come from the germline V gene (reference sequence). TCRdb re-derived calls from the 5' RACE reads in MiXCR, one entry per CDR3 protein. The sample holds around 79,000 distinct CDR3 sequences, roughly 10% seen once. The gene calls are TRBV6-6 and TRBJ1-3, with 9 bases aligning to TRBD1. This TCR derives from an adult who was a healthcare worker with PCR-confirmed SARS-CoV-2 infection or an uninfected control (not recorded which). The sequencing here drew on whole blood, taken at baseline. The CDR3: CASSPGQGGNTIYF. CDR3 DNA: TGTGCCAGCAGTCCGGGACAGGGAGGAAACACCATATATTTT.